This T cell receptor (beta chain) originates from a study of cytomegalovirus exposure and HLA in healthy donors. Study-wide context: HLA-typed donors were the source of approximately 86 million unique TCRs held in an early data release. Study-wide findings and caveats: Later analysis showed TCR association rates varying by HLA locus, highest for DRB1 and lowest for HLA-C.

This CDR3 has 13 amino acids. V dropped 5 bases and J dropped 5; count of bases not matched to a gene: 5. CDR1 MNHEY and CDR2 SMNVEV come from the germline V gene (reference sequence). Both 60 Vbeta primers and 13 Jbeta primers went into the PCR. Sequenced by immunoSEQ multiplex PCR; TCRdb stores in-frame clones only, minus some. This sample has approximately 110,000 clones, with roughly 15% found just once. This clone has a handful of counts. Its antigen is unknown. The chain recombines TRBV27 with TRBJ2-5; 7 bases are a match to TRBD1. Sequenced: PBMCs. The source of this sequence is a young woman in good health and CMV-seronegative. CDR3 DNA sequence: TGTGCCAGCAGTAGGGGGCGAGGCGAGACCCAGTACTTC. It codes for CASSRGRGETQYF.